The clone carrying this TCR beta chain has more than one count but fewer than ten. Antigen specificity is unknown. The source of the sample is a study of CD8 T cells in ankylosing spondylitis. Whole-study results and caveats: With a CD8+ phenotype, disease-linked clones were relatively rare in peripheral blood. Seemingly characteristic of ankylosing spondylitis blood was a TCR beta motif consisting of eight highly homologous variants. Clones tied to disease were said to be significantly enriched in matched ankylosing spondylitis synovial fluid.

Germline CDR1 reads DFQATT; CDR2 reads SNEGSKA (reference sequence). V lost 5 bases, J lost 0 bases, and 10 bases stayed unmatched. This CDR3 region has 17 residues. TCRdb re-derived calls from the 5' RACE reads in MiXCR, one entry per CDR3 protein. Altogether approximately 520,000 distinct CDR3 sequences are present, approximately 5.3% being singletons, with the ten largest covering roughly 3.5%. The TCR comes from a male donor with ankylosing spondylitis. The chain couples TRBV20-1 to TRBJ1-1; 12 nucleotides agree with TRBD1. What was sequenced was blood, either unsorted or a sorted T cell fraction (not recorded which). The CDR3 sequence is CSAGFRDRGLMNTEAFF. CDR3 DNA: TGCAGTGCTGGGTTCCGGGACAGGGGGCTTATGAACACTGAAGCTTTCTTT.